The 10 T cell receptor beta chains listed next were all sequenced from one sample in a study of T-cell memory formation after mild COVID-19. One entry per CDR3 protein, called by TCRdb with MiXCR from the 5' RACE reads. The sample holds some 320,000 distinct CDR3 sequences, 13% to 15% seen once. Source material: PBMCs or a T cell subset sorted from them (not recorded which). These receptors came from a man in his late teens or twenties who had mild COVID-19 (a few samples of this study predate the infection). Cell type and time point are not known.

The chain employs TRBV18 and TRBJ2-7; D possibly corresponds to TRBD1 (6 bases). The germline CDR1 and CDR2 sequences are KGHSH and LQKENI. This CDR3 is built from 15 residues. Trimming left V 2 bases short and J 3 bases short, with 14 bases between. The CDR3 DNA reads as TGTGCCAGCTCACCAACTCCCGGGACAATCTACGAGCAGTACTTC. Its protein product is CASSPTPGTIYEQYF.

The CDR3, as DNA: TGTGCCAGCAGTGGGACAGGGGCGTCCCACGGCCAGCCCCAGCATTTT. Its protein is CASSGTGASHGQPQHF. This rearrangement joins TRBV2 to TRBJ1-5, with 9 bases lining up with TRBD1. V gave up 4 bases and J gave up 7 bases; unmatched junction bases: 11. Germline loops: CDR1 SNHLY, CDR2 FYNNEI. This CDR3 is 16 amino acids long.

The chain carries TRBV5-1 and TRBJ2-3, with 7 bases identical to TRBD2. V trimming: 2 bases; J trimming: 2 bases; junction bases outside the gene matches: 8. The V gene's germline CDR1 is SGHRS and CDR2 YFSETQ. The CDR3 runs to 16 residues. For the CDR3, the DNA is TGCGCCAGCAGCTTACATCCTAGCGGTACCACAGATACGCAGTATTTT. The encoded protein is CASSLHPSGTTDTQYF.

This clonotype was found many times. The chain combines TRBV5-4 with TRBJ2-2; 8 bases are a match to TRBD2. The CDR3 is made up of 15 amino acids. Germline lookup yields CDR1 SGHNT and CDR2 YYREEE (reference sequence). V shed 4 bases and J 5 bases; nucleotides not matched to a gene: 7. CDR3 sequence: CASSPRTSLTGELFF. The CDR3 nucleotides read TGTGCCAGCAGCCCGAGGACTAGCCTAACCGGGGAGCTGTTTTTT.

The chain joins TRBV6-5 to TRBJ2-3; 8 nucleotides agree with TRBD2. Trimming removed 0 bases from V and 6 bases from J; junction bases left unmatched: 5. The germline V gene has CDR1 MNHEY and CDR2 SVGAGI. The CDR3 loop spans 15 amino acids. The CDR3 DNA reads TGTGCCAGCAGTTACTCAGCGGGGGCGTTGGATACGCAGTATTTT. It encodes CASSYSAGALDTQYF.

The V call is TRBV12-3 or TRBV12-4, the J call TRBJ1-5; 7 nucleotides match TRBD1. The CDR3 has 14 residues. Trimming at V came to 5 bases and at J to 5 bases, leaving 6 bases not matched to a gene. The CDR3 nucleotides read TGTGCCAGCAGTCGCGGAGGGGGCCATCAGCCCCAGCATTTT. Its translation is CASSRGGGHQPQHF.

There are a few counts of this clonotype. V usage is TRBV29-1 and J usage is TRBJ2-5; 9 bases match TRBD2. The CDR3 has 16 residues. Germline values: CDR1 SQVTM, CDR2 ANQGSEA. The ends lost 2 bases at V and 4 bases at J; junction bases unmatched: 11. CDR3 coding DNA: TGCAGCGTTGAATTAGCGGGGGACCTTGGAGGAGAGACCCAGTACTTC. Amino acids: CSVELAGDLGGETQYF.

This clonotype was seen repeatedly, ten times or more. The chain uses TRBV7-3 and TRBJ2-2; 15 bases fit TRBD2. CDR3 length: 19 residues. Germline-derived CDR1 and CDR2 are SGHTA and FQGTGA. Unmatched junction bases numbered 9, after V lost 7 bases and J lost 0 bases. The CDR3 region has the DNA TGTGCCAGCACCATGGGACTAGCGGGGGGACCCCCGAACACCGGGGAGCTGTTTTTT. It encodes CASTMGLAGGPPNTGELFF. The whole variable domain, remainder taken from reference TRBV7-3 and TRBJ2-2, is GAGVSQTPSNKVTEKGKYVELRCDPISGHTALYWYRQSLGQGPEFLIYFQGTGAADDSGLPNDRFFAVRPEGSVSTLKIQRTERGDSAVYLCASTMGLAGGPPNTGELFFGEGSRLTVL.

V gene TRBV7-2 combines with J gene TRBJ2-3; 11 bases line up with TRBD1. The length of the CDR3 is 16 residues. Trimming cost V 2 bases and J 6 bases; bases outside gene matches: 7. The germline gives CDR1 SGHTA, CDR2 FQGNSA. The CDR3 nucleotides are TGTGCCAGCAGCTTATCGGGACAGGGGGAGAAGGATACGCAGTATTTT. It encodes CASSLSGQGEKDTQYF. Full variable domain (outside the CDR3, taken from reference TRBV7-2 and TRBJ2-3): GAGVSQSPSNKVTEKGKDVELRCDPISGHTALYWYRQSLGQGLEFLIYFQGNSAPDKSGLPSDRFSAERTGGSVSTLTIQRTQQEDSAVYLCASSLSGQGEKDTQYFGPGTRLTVL.

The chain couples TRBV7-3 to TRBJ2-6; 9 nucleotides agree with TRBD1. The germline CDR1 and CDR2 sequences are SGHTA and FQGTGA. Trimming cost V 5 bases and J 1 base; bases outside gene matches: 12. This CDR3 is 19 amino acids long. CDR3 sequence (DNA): TGTGCCAGCAGCCCTCTGGGTGGGGACAGGGCGTCTGGGGCCAACGTCCTGACTTTC. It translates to CASSPLGGDRASGANVLTF.